The 9 T cell receptor beta chains reported below all come from one sample, sequenced in a study of cytomegalovirus exposure and HLA in healthy donors. PCR used 60 Vbeta primers and 13 Jbeta primers. Profiled with immunoSEQ multiplex PCR; TCRdb holds only in-frame clones, not every one. The sample gives 100,000 to 150,000 clones, over 65% of which show up once; approximately 3.6% is in the top ten. The material sequenced was PBMCs. The receptors were sampled from a man aged 25-45 years in good health and CMV-seronegative.

V and J are TRBV18 and TRBJ1-1; D is perhaps TRBD1 (6 bases). The CDR3 length is 14 residues. V shed 6 bases and J shed 2 bases, with 13 bases lying between them. Per the germline V gene, CDR1 is KGHSH and CDR2 is LQKENI. CDR3 protein: CASSSDRRNTEAFF. The CDR3 nucleotides are TGTGCCAGCTCCTCGGACAGACGAAACACTGAAGCTTTCTTT.

The chain joins TRBV2 to TRBJ2-2; D remains unclear. Germline CDR1 and CDR2: SNHLY and FYNNEI. V lost 2 bases to trimming and J lost 4 bases, with 5 bases between them. The CDR3 runs 13 residues. DNA for the CDR3: TGTGCCAGCAGTGAACAACTCACCGGGGAGCTGTTTTTT. This gives the protein CASSEQLTGELFF. Drawing the rest from reference TRBV2 and TRBJ2-2, the complete variable domain is EPEVTQTPSHQVTQMGQEVILRCVPISNHLYFYWYRQILGQKVEFLVSFYNNEISEKSEIFDDQFSVERPDGSNFTLKIRSTKLEDSAMYFCASSEQLTGELFFGEGSRLTVL.

The chain is built from TRBV7-8 and TRBJ1-1; D might be TRBD1 (6 bases). Trimming took off 7 bases at V and 1 base at J, with 19 bases between the two ends. CDR1 and CDR2 from the germline V gene are SGHVS and FQNEAQ. The CDR3 covers 16 residues. CDR3 sequence: CASISARDIKNTEAFF. CDR3 DNA sequence: TGTGCCAGCATCTCAGCCAGGGACATAAAGAACACTGAAGCTTTCTTT.

The genes are TRBV9 and TRBJ2-5; 10 nucleotides line up with TRBD1. The ends lost 3 bases at V and 5 bases at J; junction bases unmatched: 10. There are 16 residues in the CDR3. CDR1 is SGDLS and CDR2 is YYNGEE in the germline V gene. CDR3 nucleotides: TGTGCCAGCAGCGCACGTGCCGGGACAGGGGTTGAGACCCAGTACTTC. Its protein is CASSARAGTGVETQYF.

The chain employs TRBV10-3 and TRBJ1-1, with 8 bases that match TRBD1. The CDR3 sequence is 11 residues long. The V segment lost 3 bases and the J segment 10 bases; nucleotides outside the gene matches: 1. The germline V gene encodes CDR1 ENHRY and CDR2 SYGVKD. The CDR3 DNA reads as TGTGCCATCAGTGACAGGGGGCTAGCTTTCTTT. Amino acid sequence: CAISDRGLAFF.

This clone occurred once. V gene TRBV30 combines with J gene TRBJ2-3; possibly TRBD1 for D (5 bases). Trimming cost V 0 bases and J 0 bases, with 10 bases left between them. Per the germline V gene, CDR1 is GTSNPN and CDR2 is SVGIG (reference sequence). CDR3 length equals 15 residues. The CDR3 DNA follows: TGTGCCTGGAGTGTGAGGACAAGGAGCACAGATACGCAGTATTTT. This sequence encodes CAWSVRTRSTDTQYF.

The chain has TRBV4-1 and TRBJ2-2; 9 bases are a match to TRBD1. This CDR3 has 16 residues. Trimming removed 3 bases from V and 2 bases from J; junction bases left unmatched: 4. Looked up from germline, CDR1 is MGHRA and CDR2 is YSYEKL. This CDR3 reads CASSQPGQGNTGELFF. CDR3 sequence (DNA): TGCGCCAGCAGCCAGCCGGGACAGGGAAACACCGGGGAGCTGTTTTTT.

The chain couples TRBV12-5 to TRBJ2-7; D is possibly TRBD2 (5 bases). V was trimmed by 2 bases and J by 5 bases, leaving 10 bases between them. Germline CDR1 and CDR2: LGHNT and FRNRAP. CDR3 length: 13 amino acids. In DNA, the CDR3 is TGTGCTAGTGGTTTGTCCCTAGCCGACGAGCAGTACTTC. Its translation is CASGLSLADEQYF.

The V call is TRBV7-9, the J call TRBJ2-5; TRBD1 is a possible D gene (5 bases). This CDR3 contains 17 residues. V was clipped by 6 bases and J by 0 bases, with 20 bases between them. In germline, CDR1 is SEHNR, CDR2 FQNEAQ (reference sequence). As DNA, the CDR3 is TGTGCCAGCAGACCCCAGTGGGGCGGCCGGTACCAAGAGACCCAGTACTTC. Amino acids: CASRPQWGGRYQETQYF.